This is a list of T cell receptor beta chains from one sample in a study of beta chain features in type 1 diabetes. Repertoires were generated with immunoSEQ multiplex PCR, while TCRdb's copy carries only in-frame clones and drops some. The sample has 120,000 to 150,000 clones, about 9.7% seen once. The source material was central memory CD4+ T cells from blood. The receptors originated from a woman between 35 and 50 years old in good health. The CDR3 runs from the conserved cysteine through the conserved F or W. D genes are given only for firm matches. Size is stated for part of the rows, as once, few or many counts, or as a class when the clone is expanded.

few TRBJ2-1 TRBD2 TRBV7-9 15 TGTGCCAGCAGCTACCAGGTGGGGGGGGTGGATGAGCAGTTCTTC CASSYQVGGVDEQFF
. TRBJ2-5 TRBD1 TRBV7-2 15 TGTGCCAGCAGCTTATTACAGGGGGCTCGAGAGACCCAGTACTTC CASSLLQGARETQYF
many TRBJ1-2 . TRBV2 13 TGTGCCAGCAGTGTTTGGGAGTCCTATGGCTACACCTTC CASSVWESYGYTF
many TRBJ2-6 . TRBV7-9 15 TGTGCCACCACCGTAGTCGTCTCTGGGGCCAACGTCCTGACTTTC CATTVVVSGANVLTF
. TRBJ2-1 TRBD2 TRBV5-5 17 TGTGCCAGCAGCCCTTCTAGCGGGCGCAGCTCCTACAATGAGCAGTTCTTC CASSPSSGRSSYNEQFF
few TRBJ1-5 . TRBV9 15 TGTGCCAGCAGCGTGGGGGGAGGGGCGGATCAGCCCCAGCATTTT CASSVGGGADQPQHF
few TRBJ1-5 TRBD1 TRBV27 15 TGTGCCAGCTCCCCCGGGACAGGGATCGGTCAGCCCCAGCATTTT CASSPGTGIGQPQHF
few TRBJ2-5 TRBD2 TRBV2 15 TGTGCCAGCAGTGAAGCGATGCGGGGGGCCGGGACCCAGTACTTC CASSEAMRGAGTQYF
few TRBJ2-1 TRBD2 TRBV7-2 17 TGTGCCAGCAGCTTCCTTAGCGGGGGGGCCTTATCGAATGAGCAGTTCTTC CASSFLSGGALSNEQFF
. TRBJ2-1 TRBD2 TRBV7-2 15 TGTGCCAGCAGCCGAGATGTGACTAGCGCGAATGAGCAGTTCTTC CASSRDVTSANEQFF
. TRBJ1-6 . TRBV7-9 15 TGTGCCAGCAGCTTAGAGCCAGGGTTGACCTCACCCCTCCACTTT CASSLEPGLTSPLHF
. TRBJ2-1 . TRBV7-7 12 TGTGCCAGCAGCCCCGGGACTTACGAGCAGTTCTTC CASSPGTYEQFF
. TRBJ2-1 TRBD2 TRBV6-6 16 TGTGCCAGCAGGGGCGGACTAGCGGGGTCCTACAATGAGCAGTTCTTC CASRGGLAGSYNEQFF
. TRBJ1-6 . TRBV7-9 15 TGTGCCAGCAGCTTAGATCCGGGTTTTAATTCACCCCTCCACTTT CASSLDPGFNSPLHF
many TRBJ2-1 . TRBV7-2 15 TGTGCCAGCAGCCCCCAAGCAGGGGTCCACAATGAGCAGTTCTTC CASSPQAGVHNEQFF
many TRBJ1-2 . TRBV6-6 12 TGTGCCAGCAGTTACAATGGCGGTGGCTACACCTTC CASSYNGGGYTF
few TRBJ2-5 . TRBV5-1 13 TGCGCCAGCAGCTTGACTCCCCAAGAGACCCAGTACTTC CASSLTPQETQYF
few TRBJ2-3 . TRBV5-1 16 TGCGCCAGCAGCTTCTTTCTTAGCGGTGAGGGAGATACGCAGTATTTT CASSFFLSGEGDTQYF
few TRBJ1-2 TRBD1 TRBV10-3 13 TGTGCCATCAGCGCGACAGGGACGGAAGGCTACACCTTC CAISATGTEGYTF
few TRBJ1-6 . TRBV25-1 13 TGTGCCAGCAGTGAAAGGGACAAATCACCCCTCCACTTT CASSERDKSPLHF
. TRBJ2-7 . TRBV7-2 12 TGTGCCAGCAGCGCAGCGTCGACCGAGCAGTACTTC CASSAASTEQYF
. TRBJ2-5 TRBD1 TRBV6-1 14 TGTGCCAGCAGCGTTGACAGGGGTGGAGAGACCCAGTACTTC CASSVDRGGETQYF